This TCR beta chain was sequenced for a study of cytomegalovirus exposure and HLA in healthy donors (dated by TCRdb to the late 2010s). For the study in its entirety: An earlier analysis of roughly 500 of the donors reported 250 to 350 Gb of sequence data and roughly 110 million unique TCR beta sequences from 190 million or so T cells. The number of typed donors differed by locus: about 620-640 for A, B, C, DRB1 and DQB1; 500 to 550 for DQA1; fewer than 610 for DPA1; and approximately 450 for DPB1. About 320 gigabases of sequencing data and approximately 85 million unique TCR sequences were included in an early release covering about 700 HLA-typed donors. In an earlier analysis of 500 to 650 of the donors, high-throughput TCR beta sequencing was used to judge whether each TCR beta V gene segment behaved as functional or pseudogenic. High-throughput TCR immunosequencing, statistical association of individual TCRs with disease status, and machine learning were combined to predict cytomegalovirus infection status. In a later genetic analysis, genome-wide SNP genotypes for about 55% of the roughly 670 donors were used, and that subset was treated as a discovery cohort. Every repertoire in the discovery cohort had been generated on one and the same sequencing platform. Four to six DR-DQ haplotypes were handled as single units for association and clustering, since linkage in the cohort was strong. A separate validation cohort of 100 to 150 different subjects was used in addition to the approximately 670-subject first cohort. The T cell repertoires of 666 subjects were profiled by immunosequencing and related to cytomegalovirus serostatus. Of the roughly 420 genotyped donors, 70% to 90% were placed in the genetic ancestry cluster associated with self-reported Caucasian donors. In a later analysis, previously published TCR beta repertoires from several hundred donors were re-analyzed and high-resolution HLA genotyping was added so that TCR occurrence patterns could be studied. The aim of the study was to test whether cataloging public T cell receptors could identify signatures of past pathogen exposure. Class I and class II HLA loci were covered by the typing at four-digit resolution. Donor age, sex, ethnicity and CMV serostatus were compiled together with the repertoire data. Across approximately 400 genotyped donors of the cohort, an average of about 240,000 unique TCR beta nucleotide sequences per donor were sequenced, and roughly 18% of those sequences were non-productive. In the later analysis, no new phenotypic data were used to find candidate immune exposures; instead, reliance was placed on TCR beta sequences and their occurrence across donors.

Turning to this clone: Its antigen specificity is not known. The input lacks base qualities; no much larger clone sits a single base away.

In total, 630 or so healthy bone marrow donors made up the cohort. All cohort members were sampled while nominally healthy, although unrecorded immune exposures were likely present. The donor was CMV seropositive and was included in the group of 289 seropositive cohort members. Each donor provided a peripheral blood sample, and peripheral blood mononuclear cells were used for TCR beta sequencing. The Qiagen DNeasy Blood Extraction Kit was used to extract genomic DNA from the blood cell samples. Measured from the cysteine to the phenylalanine, the CDR3 is 16 residues long. Of the read, only the CDR3 DNA is kept; its 48 bases are in frame from base 1. For CDR1 and CDR2, the germline V gene lists MGHRA and YSYEKL. The germline V end is reduced by 4 bases and the J end by 4 bases; junction bases left unmatched: 12. The full study reports these points: A further reported finding was that TCR beta sequences accurately predicted the HLA-A and HLA-B alleles for most subjects in the first cohort. In a later genetic analysis, fewer N-insertions in productive TCRs were reported among donors in an Asian-associated ancestry cluster than the roughly 670-donor mean. In a later analysis, TCR association rates were found to vary across HLA loci, with the most associated TCRs seen for DRB1 alleles and the fewest for HLA-C alleles. In vitro tests confirmed that a few of the cytomegalovirus-associated TCR beta chains recognize cytomegalovirus antigens. Correlated functional status among segregating V segments might reflect linkage disequilibrium, but an unknown experimental factor could not be ruled out. An earlier analysis of approximately 540 of the donors showed that most TCR beta V segments appeared in productive rearrangements either about 87% or about 30% of the time, which broadly matched IMGT annotations. The study listed 164 TCR beta chains as associated with cytomegalovirus. About 17 rarely observed V segments, including chromosome 9 orphons, were excluded from the earlier analysis of several hundred of the donors because counts were too low. The authors suggested that the approach could potentially be extended to other disease states and immunological phenotypes. A group of highly shared sequence variants was considered likely to be a technical artifact of the sequencing pipeline. In a later genetic analysis, a missense DCLRE1C variant was associated with V-gene and J-gene trimming of TCR beta chains, and the association was replicated in an independent cohort. A later analysis found that most CMV-associated TCR beta chains appeared HLA-restricted, with HLA associations seemingly driven largely by CMV exposure. Some IMGT-functional V segments, including TRBV6-2 and TRBV6-3, could not be distinguished by the 87-base-pair reads and were therefore excluded. Across donors, most TCR sequences were observed very rarely, whereas some public TCRs were present in many individuals. In a later analysis, some 17,000 TCR beta sequences were associated with specific HLA alleles at a false discovery rate of 0.05. When HLA alleles, especially DR and DQ, strongly co-occurred, TCR associations were difficult to assign to individual alleles. Sequencing depth was assumed to be roughly uniform across donors in the presence/absence analyses, though that assumption may not hold. In a later analysis, several top co-occurrence clusters were reported to appear linked to parvovirus B19, influenza, CMV and Epstein-Barr virus. In a later analysis, HLA-associated TCR beta chains showed more clonal expansion and lower generation probabilities than non-associated chains that were equally common. Cytomegalovirus status was reported to be diagnosed by the classifier with high specificity and sensitivity in both the original and validation cohorts. Because some donors lacked HLA typing at each locus, the association tests relied only on the typed subset. Immune exposure information for the cohort was limited to CMV serostatus. Only TCR beta chains were sequenced in this cohort, and the absence of alpha or paired-chain data limited detectable features.

The library was made by the immunoSEQ multiplex PCR assay. A mixture of 60 forward primers for TCR Vbeta segments and 13 reverse primers for TCR Jbeta segments was used in the multiplex PCR. Amplification of the CDR3 region of rearranged TCR beta genes was performed with a multiplex PCR assay on genomic DNA. On the Illumina HiSeq System, the amplified TCR beta libraries were sequenced as 87-base-pair reads. The source study handled its data this way. In a later analysis, some 80 million unique TCR beta chains were counted across the roughly 610 repertoires, and about 10 million of these chains were shared by at least two donors. To remove PCR and sequencing errors, raw reads were error-corrected and collapsed into unique sequences using a nearest-neighbor algorithm that merged closely related sequences. V, D and J gene segments were assigned by aligning CDR3 sequences to IMGT reference sequences. Each retained sequence needed at least a six-nucleotide match to both a V gene segment and a J gene segment. Rearrangements were called productive when the CDR3 lacked stop codons and stayed in frame with V and J; all others were non-productive. CDR3 was defined by IMGT convention, running from the second conserved V-encoded cysteine to the conserved J-encoded phenylalanine. Sequences without an unambiguous match to a single V gene segment were excluded from the earlier analysis of approximately 560 of the donors. In an earlier analysis of around 600 of the donors, V segments were called functional above 56.7% productive rearrangements and were called segregating when the between-donor standard deviation exceeded 5%. To diagnose cytomegalovirus status from the catalog of TCR beta chain sequences, a statistical classification framework was built. In a later analysis, TCR nucleotide sequences were compared against IMGT/GENE-DB human TR gene sequences so that V and J genes could be assigned. The TCRdist pipeline was used in a later analysis to assign CDR3 sequences and most-parsimonious VDJ recombination scenarios. In a later analysis, every TCR beta chain was defined by the combination of its CDR3 amino acid sequence and its V-gene family, and reads without a unique V-gene family were dropped. As a way to deal with suspected cross-contamination and a sequencing artifact, a later analysis dropped 450 to 600 nucleotide sequences that were highly shared and had low generation probability. In a later analysis, a clonal expansion index for each public chain was calculated from normalized within-repertoire ranks of inferred template counts. A later analysis computed generation probabilities with a VDJ recombination model fitted to out-of-frame rearrangements, and checked the results against IGoR. In a later analysis, hypergeometric tests were used to score TCR-TCR, TCR-HLA and TCR-CMV co-occurrence, with a repertoire-size bias correction applied to TCR pairs. To estimate false discovery rates, a later analysis permuted the HLA or CMV assignments 20 times. In a later analysis, co-occurring TCRs were grouped using DBSCAN, and TCRdist sequence similarity was added for clustering within HLA-allele-positive subsets. For co-occurrence clustering, repertoires with fewer than 30,000 or more than 120,000 public chains were excluded, along with about five repertoires with anomalous nucleotide sharing. The immuneACCESS repertoire file appears here via TCRdb, limited to in-frame rearrangements. These files lack a portion of the clones; in checked studies, under half of the deficit traces to unresolved V genes, and the cause of the others is not known. V and J calls and clone size are copied from that table; D and trimming were computed from the DNA. Present in this sample are under 200,000 clones, roughly 77% of which were seen just once. Around 2% of the sample belongs to the ten largest clones.

The chain is encoded by TRBV4-1 joined to TRBJ2-5; TRBD2 aligns with 7 central bases. This TCR derives from a man aged 45-65 years in good health and CMV-seropositive. The sample was PBMCs. Here the CDR3 is given as CASSPQGGVSGETQYF. In nucleotide form, the sequence is TGCGCCAGCAGCCCCCAGGGAGGGGTATCGGGAGAGACCCAGTACTTC.